This T cell receptor beta chain was captured by sequencing in a study of T cell responses to AZD1222 COVID-19 vaccine. Study background: Pooling of second doses given at about 4 or about 12 weeks was done.

TCRdb's table, derived via immunoSEQ multiplex PCR, lists solely in-frame clones and lacks some. The data contain approximately 190,000 clones, approximately 92% of them singletons. CDR3 size: 12 residues. Trimming cost V 5 bases and J 1 base, with 5 bases left between them. Germline V lookup: CDR1 SNHLY, CDR2 FYNNEI. The study, taken as a whole, reports: Seropositive at baseline were only a handful of AZD1222 recipients. Reports say nearly half of spike-specific TCRs go after unmutated variant regions.

Concerning this clone: Antigen: not known.

Sequencing used peripheral blood, obtained on day 0 of AZD1222 vaccination. The V and J genes are TRBV2 and TRBJ1-1; D uncertain. This TCR was recovered from an adult in good health. CDR3 amino acids: CASSRPNTEAFF. For the CDR3, the DNA is TGTGCCAGCAGTCGACCGAACACTGAAGCTTTCTTT.